The present T cell receptor (beta chain) was sequenced within a study of blood T cell repertoires in COVID-19 (dated by TCRdb to 2018 to 2021). General notes on the study: Collaborator samples came from the United States, Italy and Spain and covered acute and convalescent phases of COVID-19. The prospective study material was composed of cDNA or gDNA derived from T cells, B-cell-depleted T cells, or PBMCs. The dataset comprised deeply sampled blood TCRbeta repertoires from subjects exposed to, actively infected with, or recovered from COVID-19. A freely available public database, intended as a resource for researchers studying the immune response to SARS-CoV-2, is where the repertoires were released. Samples were obtained from the ongoing ImmuneRACE study (first 160 participants) and from some 1,200 subjects provided by 6 global collaborators. Sample metadata almost always included a de-identified subject ID, COVID-19 status, age in years and sex. Where available, HLA class I and class II types were taken from metadata supplied by the sample provider and were not determined by assay-based typing.

Collaborating institutions collected whole blood in K2EDTA tubes following their own protocols. For TCRbeta analysis, collaborator samples were shipped as frozen whole blood, as isolated PBMCs, or as DNA extracted from either sample type. Looking up the germline V gene yields CDR1 MGHRA and CDR2 YSYEKL. Counted from cysteine to phenylalanine, this CDR3 has 15 amino acids. CDR3 DNA is the only sequence kept; it has 45 bases, read in frame from the first base. V and J are truncated by 3 bases and 8 bases respectively, leaving an intervening sequence of 17 bases. Overall results and qualifications from the work: The amount of clinical and demographic metadata varied by source and participant and was provided uncurated.

The immunoSEQ Assay, a bias-controlled multiplex PCR, was used to amplify TCRbeta CDR3 regions from genomic DNA. The original methods were these. Within the assay, amplification of reference gene primers was used to estimate how many nucleated cells each sample contained. To quantify the absolute abundance of each unique TCRbeta CDR3 rearrangement, sequence reads were collapsed and filtered. For each sample, productive Simpson clonality was calculated as the square root of Simpson's diversity index over productive rearrangements. Sourced from immuneACCESS, this table was stored by TCRdb with only in-frame sequences that have V and J called. A share of the clones is absent; for the studies checked, an unresolved V gene accounts for under half, and the remainder has no known explanation. Clone size and the V and J calls come from that table; the DNA yielded D and trimming. Across this sample there are some 180,000 clones, with around 83% seen only once. Approximately 8.9% of the sample is in the top ten clones.

As regards this clone: Its antigen specificity is not known. The sample holds no much larger clone one base away, and base qualities are not on file.

The sequenced sample was peripheral blood. The sequence is built from TRBV4-1 and TRBJ1-5, and perhaps TRBD1 as D gene, on 5 matching bases. This receptor was obtained from an older woman with acute or convalescent COVID-19. The DNA is TGCGCCAGCAGCCACGTGGGGCCCAGTTTAGAGCCCCAGCATTTT. It is translated as CASSHVGPSLEPQHF.